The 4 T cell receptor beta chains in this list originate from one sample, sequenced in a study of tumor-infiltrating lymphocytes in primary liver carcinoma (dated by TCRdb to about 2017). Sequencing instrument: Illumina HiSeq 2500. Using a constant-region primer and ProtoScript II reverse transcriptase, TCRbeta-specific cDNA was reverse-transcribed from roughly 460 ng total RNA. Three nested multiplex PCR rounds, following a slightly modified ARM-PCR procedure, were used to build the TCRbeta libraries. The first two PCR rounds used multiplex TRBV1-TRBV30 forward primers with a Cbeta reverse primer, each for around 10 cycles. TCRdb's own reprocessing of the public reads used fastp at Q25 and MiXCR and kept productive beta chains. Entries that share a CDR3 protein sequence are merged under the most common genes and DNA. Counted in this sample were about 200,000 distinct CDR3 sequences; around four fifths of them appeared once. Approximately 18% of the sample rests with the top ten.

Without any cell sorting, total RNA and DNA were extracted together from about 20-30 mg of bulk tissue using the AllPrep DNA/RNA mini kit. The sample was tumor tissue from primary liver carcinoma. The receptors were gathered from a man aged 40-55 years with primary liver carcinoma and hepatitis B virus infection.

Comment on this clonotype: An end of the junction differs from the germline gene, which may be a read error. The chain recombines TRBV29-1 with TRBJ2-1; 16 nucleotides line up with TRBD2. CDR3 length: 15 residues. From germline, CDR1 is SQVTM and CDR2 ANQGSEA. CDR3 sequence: CSDDGTSGRAWEQIF. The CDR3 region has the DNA TGCAGCGATGACGGGACTAGCGGGAGGGCATGGGAGCAGATCTTC.

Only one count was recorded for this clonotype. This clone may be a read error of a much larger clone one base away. The CDR3, as DNA: TGTGCCAGCAGTCCACAGTCTCAAGAGACCCAGTACTTC. Protein product: CASSPQSQETQYF. The rearrangement joins TRBV28 to TRBJ2-5; D is unclear. V was trimmed by 5 bases and J by 2 bases, leaving 9 bases between them. The germline V gene has CDR1 MDHEN and CDR2 SYDVKM. The CDR3 contains 13 residues.

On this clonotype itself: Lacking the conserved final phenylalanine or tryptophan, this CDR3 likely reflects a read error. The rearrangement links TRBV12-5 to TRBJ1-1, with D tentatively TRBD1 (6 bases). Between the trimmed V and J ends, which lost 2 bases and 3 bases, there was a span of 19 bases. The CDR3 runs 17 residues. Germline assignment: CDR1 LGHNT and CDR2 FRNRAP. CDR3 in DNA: TGTGCTAGTGGTTTGCCTAAGAACCGGGACAAAGACACTGAAGCTTTCTCT. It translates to CASGLPKNRDKDTEAFS.

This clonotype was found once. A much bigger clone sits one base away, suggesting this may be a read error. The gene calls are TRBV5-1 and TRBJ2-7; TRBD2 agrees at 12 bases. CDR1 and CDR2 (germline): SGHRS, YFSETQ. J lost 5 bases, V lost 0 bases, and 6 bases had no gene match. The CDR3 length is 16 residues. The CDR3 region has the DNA TGCGCCAGCAGCTTGGATGGGGGACTAGCGGGCCACGAGCAGTACTTC. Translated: CASSLDGGLAGHEQYF. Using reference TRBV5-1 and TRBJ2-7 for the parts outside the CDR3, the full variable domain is KAGVTQTPRYLIKTRGQQVTLSCSPISGHRSVSWYQQTPGQGLQFLFEYFSETQRNKGNFPGRFSGRQFSNSRSEMNVSTLELGDSALYLCASSLDGGLAGHEQYFGPGTRLTVT.